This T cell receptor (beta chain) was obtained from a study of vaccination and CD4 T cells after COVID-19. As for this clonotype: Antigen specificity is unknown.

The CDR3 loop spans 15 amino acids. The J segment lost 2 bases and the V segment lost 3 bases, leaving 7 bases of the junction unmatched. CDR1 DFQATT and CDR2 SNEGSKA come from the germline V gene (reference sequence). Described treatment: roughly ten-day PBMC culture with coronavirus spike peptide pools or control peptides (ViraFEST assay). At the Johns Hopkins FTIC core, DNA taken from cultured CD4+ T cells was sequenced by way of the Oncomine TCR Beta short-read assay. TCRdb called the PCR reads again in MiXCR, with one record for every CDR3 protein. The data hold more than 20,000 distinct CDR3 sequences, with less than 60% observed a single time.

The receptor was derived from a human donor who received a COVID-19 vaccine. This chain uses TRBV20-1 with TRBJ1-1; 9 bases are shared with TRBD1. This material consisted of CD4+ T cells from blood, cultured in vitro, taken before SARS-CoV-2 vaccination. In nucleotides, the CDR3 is TGCAGTGCTAGTCCCGGGACAGGGCCTAACACTGAAGCTTTCTTT. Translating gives CSASPGTGPNTEAFF.